Listed below are T cell receptor beta chains from one sample, sequenced in a study of beta chain features in type 1 diabetes. Method: immunoSEQ multiplex PCR; TCRdb's copy keeps in-frame clones and lacks some. The table lists about 270,000 clones, 13% to 15% of them singletons. The specimen was naive CD4+ T cells from blood. All receptors come from a woman in her 40s in good health. Both conserved end residues are part of each CDR3. Fields, in order: D gene, clone size, CDR3 length, V gene, J gene, CDR3 DNA, CDR3 protein. A D gene is named only where the DNA matches it firmly. A row's size may be missing; if present it is once, few, many or a size class.

D: TRBD1
size: .
length: 16
V: TRBV16
J: TRBJ1-2
DNA: TGTGCCAGCAGCCAATCCATGGGACAGGGGAACTATGGCTACACCTTC
CDR3: CASSQSMGQGNYGYTF

D: TRBD1
size: .
length: 12
V: TRBV7-8
J: TRBJ2-3
DNA: TGTGCCAGCAGGGGACAGACAGATACGCAGTATTTT
CDR3: CASRGQTDTQYF

D: TRBD1
size: .
length: 14
V: TRBV7-2
J: TRBJ2-7
DNA: TGTGCCAGCAGCTTATTGACAGGGTCCTACGAGCAGTACTTC
CDR3: CASSLLTGSYEQYF

D: .
size: few
length: 15
V: TRBV2
J: TRBJ2-2
DNA: TGTGCCAGCAGCCTCGGGACTCCGAACACCGGGGAGCTGTTTTTT
CDR3: CASSLGTPNTGELFF

D: TRBD2
size: .
length: 16
V: TRBV5-1
J: TRBJ2-1
DNA: TGCGCCAGCAGCCAAAAGGGACTAGCGGCATACAATGAGCAGTTCTTC
CDR3: CASSQKGLAAYNEQFF

D: .
size: few
length: 15
V: TRBV6-1
J: TRBJ1-1
DNA: TGTGCCAGCAGTGTGGGACTCCTAAGGAGCACTGAAGCTTTCTTT
CDR3: CASSVGLLRSTEAFF

D: .
size: few
length: 14
V: TRBV27
J: TRBJ2-1
DNA: TGTGCCAGCAGTTTATTGGGCGGGTACAATGAGCAGTTCTTC
CDR3: CASSLLGGYNEQFF

D: .
size: few
length: 13
V: TRBV11-2
J: TRBJ1-2
DNA: TGTGCCAGCAGCTTAGAGTGGGGCAGGGCCCCCTTCTTC
CDR3: CASSLEWGRAPFF

D: TRBD1
size: .
length: 16
V: TRBV29-1
J: TRBJ1-2
DNA: TGCAGCGTTGAGGTCGCCTCAGGGACAGCGTTGTATGGCTACACCTTC
CDR3: CSVEVASGTALYGYTF

D: TRBD1
size: few
length: 15
V: TRBV5-1
J: TRBJ2-3
DNA: TGCGCCAGCAGCCCCGACAGGGGGCGGACAGATACGCAGTATTTT
CDR3: CASSPDRGRTDTQYF